Below, 8 T cell receptor beta chains from the same sample are listed, as sequenced in a study of blood T cell repertoires in COVID-19. Measured with immunoSEQ multiplex PCR; TCRdb has only the in-frame clones, and not every one. The profile shows fewer than 200,000 clones, around 83% of them singletons. The sample was peripheral blood. These receptors were taken from a woman in her seventies with COVID-19, enrolled during active disease.

This chain uses TRBV2 with TRBJ1-6; TRBD1 aligns across 7 bases. Germline V gene data show CDR1 as SNHLY and CDR2 as FYNNEI. With V trimmed by 3 bases and J by 10 bases, 6 bases remained unmatched. The CDR3 loop spans 14 amino acids. This chain's CDR3 is CASSETGFSSPLHF. CDR3 nucleotides: TGTGCCAGCAGTGAGACAGGGTTTTCGTCACCCCTCCACTTT.

This clone was counted once. The chain employs TRBV5-1 and TRBJ1-1, with D tentatively TRBD1 (5 bases). Germline CDR1 is SGHRS and CDR2 is YFSETQ. V was clipped by 4 bases and J by 4 bases, with 20 bases between them. The CDR3 is made up of 16 amino acids. CDR3 region: CASSSTPQGIGTEAFF. The CDR3 DNA reads as TGCGCCAGCAGCAGTACCCCTCAGGGAATTGGCACTGAAGCTTTCTTT. The whole variable domain, filled in from reference TRBV5-1 and TRBJ1-1, reads KAGVTQTPRYLIKTRGQQVTLSCSPISGHRSVSWYQQTPGQGLQFLFEYFSETQRNKGNFPGRFSGRQFSNSRSEMNVSTLELGDSALYLCASSSTPQGIGTEAFFGQGTRLTVV.

This clone came up once. The chain carries TRBV18 and TRBJ1-2, with TRBD1 matching 7 bases. V shed 5 bases and J 4 bases; nucleotides not matched to a gene: 22. Looked up from germline, CDR1 is KGHSH and CDR2 is LQKENI. The CDR3 is 19 amino acids. In DNA form, the CDR3 reads TGTGCCAGCTCATCCCTGGGGCCAGGGACGGCCAGGGGGAGCTATGGCTACACCTTC. This codes for CASSSLGPGTARGSYGYTF.

The V gene is TRBV15, the J gene TRBJ1-4; D is ambiguous. CDR1 and CDR2 (germline): LNHNV, YYDKDF (reference sequence). V lost 0 bases, J lost 8 bases, and 13 bases lay in between. This CDR3 contains 15 residues. CDR3 sequence reads: CATSRDGGDLEKLFF. CDR3 nucleotide sequence: TGTGCCACCAGCAGAGATGGTGGAGACTTGGAAAAACTGTTTTTT.

The CDR3 spells CASSHRGSTEAFF. In DNA, the CDR3 is TGTGCCAGCAGCCACCGGGGTTCCACTGAAGCTTTCTTT. The chain employs TRBV14 and TRBJ1-1; D remains ambiguous. This CDR3 has 13 residues. The germline V and J ends were trimmed by 3 bases and 4 bases, with 9 bases remaining between them. CDR1 and CDR2 from the germline V gene are SGHDN and FVKESK.

V and J are TRBV5-4 and TRBJ1-1, with 12 bases matching TRBD1. The trim removed 0 bases at V and 3 bases at J, leaving 6 bases unmatched. CDR3 length: 17 residues. Germline CDR1 and CDR2: SGHNT and YYREEE (reference sequence). CDR3 nucleotides: TGTGCCAGCAGCTTGGGGGACAGGGGGCGGGTTCACACTGAAGCTTTCTTT. It yields the protein CASSLGDRGRVHTEAFF.

CDR3 DNA: TGCGCCAGCAGCTTGGAGGCAGGGGTTACGGGCTACACCTTC. Protein sequence: CASSLEAGVTGYTF. The J gene is TRBJ1-2, the V gene TRBV5-1; D may be TRBD1 (6 bases). This CDR3 contains 14 residues. Germline CDR1 is SGHRS and CDR2 is YFSETQ. V lost 0 bases to trimming and J lost 8 bases, with 14 bases between them.

The V and J genes are TRBV7-2 and TRBJ1-3; D ambiguous. The CDR3 runs 15 residues. The germline CDR1 and CDR2 sequences are SGHTA and FQGNSA. The germline V and J ends were trimmed by 1 base and 0 bases, with 7 bases remaining between them. CDR3 residues: CASSLDTVSGNTIYF. The CDR3 DNA is TGTGCCAGCAGCTTAGATACAGTCTCTGGAAACACCATATATTTT. Complete variable domain (other parts from reference TRBV7-2 and TRBJ1-3): GAGVSQSPSNKVTEKGKDVELRCDPISGHTALYWYRQSLGQGLEFLIYFQGNSAPDKSGLPSDRFSAERTGGSVSTLTIQRTQQEDSAVYLCASSLDTVSGNTIYFGEGSWLTVV.